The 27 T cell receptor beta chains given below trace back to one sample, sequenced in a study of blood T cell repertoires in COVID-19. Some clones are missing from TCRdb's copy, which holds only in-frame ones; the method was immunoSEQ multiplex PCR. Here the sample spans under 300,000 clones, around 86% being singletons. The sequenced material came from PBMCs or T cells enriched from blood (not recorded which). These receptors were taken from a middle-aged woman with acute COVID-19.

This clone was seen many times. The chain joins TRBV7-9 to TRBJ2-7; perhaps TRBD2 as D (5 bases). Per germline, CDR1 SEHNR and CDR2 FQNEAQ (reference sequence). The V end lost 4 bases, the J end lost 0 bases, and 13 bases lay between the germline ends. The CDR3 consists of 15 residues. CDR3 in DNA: TGTGCCAGCAGCTCCGGACGGGAAAGCTCCTACGAGCAGTACTTC. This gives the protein CASSSGRESSYEQYF.

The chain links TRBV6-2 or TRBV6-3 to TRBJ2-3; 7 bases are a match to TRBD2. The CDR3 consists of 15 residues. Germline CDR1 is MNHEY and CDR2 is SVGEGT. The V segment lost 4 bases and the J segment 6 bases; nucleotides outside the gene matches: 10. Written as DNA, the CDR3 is TGTGCCAGCAGTTCGGGGGGAGGGCCGGTTGATACGCAGTATTTT. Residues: CASSSGGGPVDTQYF.

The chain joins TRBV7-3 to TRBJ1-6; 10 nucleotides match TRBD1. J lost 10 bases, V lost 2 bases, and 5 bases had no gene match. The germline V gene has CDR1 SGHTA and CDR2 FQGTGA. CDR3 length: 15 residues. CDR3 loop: CASSLAGTGVSPLHF. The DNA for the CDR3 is TGTGCCAGCAGCTTAGCCGGGACAGGGGTGTCACCCCTCCACTTT. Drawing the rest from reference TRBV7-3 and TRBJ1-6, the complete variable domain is GAGVSQTPSNKVTEKGKYVELRCDPISGHTALYWYRQSLGQGPEFLIYFQGTGAADDSGLPNDRFFAVRPEGSVSTLKIQRTERGDSAVYLCASSLAGTGVSPLHFGNGTRLTVT.

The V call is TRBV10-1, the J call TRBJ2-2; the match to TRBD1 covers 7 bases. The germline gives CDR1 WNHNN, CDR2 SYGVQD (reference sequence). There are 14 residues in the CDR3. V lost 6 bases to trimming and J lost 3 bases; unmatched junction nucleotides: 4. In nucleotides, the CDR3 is TGCGCCAGCAGGAGGGGGACAGACACCGGGGAGCTGTTTTTT. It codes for CASRRGTDTGELFF.

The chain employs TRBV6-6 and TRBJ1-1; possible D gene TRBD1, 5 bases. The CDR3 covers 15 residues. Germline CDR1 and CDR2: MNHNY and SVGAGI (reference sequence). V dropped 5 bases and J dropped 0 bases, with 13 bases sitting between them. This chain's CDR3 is CASSDYRQMNTEAFF. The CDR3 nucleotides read TGTGCCAGCAGTGACTACCGACAGATGAACACTGAAGCTTTCTTT.

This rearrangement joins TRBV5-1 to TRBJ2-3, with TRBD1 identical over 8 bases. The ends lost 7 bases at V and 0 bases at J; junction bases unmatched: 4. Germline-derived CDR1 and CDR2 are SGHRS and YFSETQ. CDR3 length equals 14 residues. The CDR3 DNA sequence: TGCGCCAGCGCAGGGGGCGCAAGCACAGATACGCAGTATTTT. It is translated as CASAGGASTDTQYF.

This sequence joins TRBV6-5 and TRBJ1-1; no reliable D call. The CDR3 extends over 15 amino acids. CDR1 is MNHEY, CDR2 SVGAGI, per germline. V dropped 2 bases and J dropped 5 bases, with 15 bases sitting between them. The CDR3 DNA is TGTGCCAGCAGTTACCTTAAGGACGGGGATACTGAAGCTTTCTTT. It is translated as CASSYLKDGDTEAFF.

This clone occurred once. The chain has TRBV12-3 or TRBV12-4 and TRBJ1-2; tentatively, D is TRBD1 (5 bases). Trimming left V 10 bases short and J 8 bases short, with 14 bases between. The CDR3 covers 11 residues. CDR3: CATTSGEGYTF. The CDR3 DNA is TGTGCCACCACTTCGGGGGAGGGCTACACCTTC.

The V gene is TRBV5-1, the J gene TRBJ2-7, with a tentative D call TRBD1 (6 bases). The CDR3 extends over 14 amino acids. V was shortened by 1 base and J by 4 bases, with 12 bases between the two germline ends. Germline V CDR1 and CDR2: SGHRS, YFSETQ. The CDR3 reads CASSLSQGGYEQYF. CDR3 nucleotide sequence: TGCGCCAGCAGCTTGTCACAGGGCGGATACGAGCAGTACTTC.

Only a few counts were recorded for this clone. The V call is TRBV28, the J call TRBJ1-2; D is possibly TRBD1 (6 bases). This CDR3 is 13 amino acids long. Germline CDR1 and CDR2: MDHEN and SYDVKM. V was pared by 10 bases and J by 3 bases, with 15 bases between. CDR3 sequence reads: CAIHEWGHYGYTF. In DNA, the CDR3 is TGTGCCATCCACGAATGGGGGCACTATGGCTACACCTTC.

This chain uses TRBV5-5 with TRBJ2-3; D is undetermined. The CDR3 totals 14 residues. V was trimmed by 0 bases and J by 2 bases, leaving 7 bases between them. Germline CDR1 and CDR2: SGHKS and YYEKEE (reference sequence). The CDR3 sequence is CASSLDFHTDTQYF. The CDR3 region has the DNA TGTGCCAGCAGCTTGGACTTCCACACAGATACGCAGTATTTT.

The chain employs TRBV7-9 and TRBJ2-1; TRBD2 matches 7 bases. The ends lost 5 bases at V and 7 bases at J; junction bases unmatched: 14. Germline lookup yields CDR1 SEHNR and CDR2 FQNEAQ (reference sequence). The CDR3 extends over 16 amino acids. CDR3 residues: CASSTSWREMGNEQFF. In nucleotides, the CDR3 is TGTGCCAGCAGCACATCCTGGCGGGAGATGGGGAATGAGCAGTTCTTC.

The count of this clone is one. The CDR3 region has the DNA TGTGCCAGCAGCTTAGGACTAGCGGGAGACGGGGAGCTGTTTTTT. This gives the protein CASSLGLAGDGELFF. The chain recombines TRBV7-6 with TRBJ2-2, with 12 bases aligning to TRBD2. The CDR3 contains 15 residues. Germline assignment: CDR1 SGHVS and CDR2 FNYEAQ. Unmatched junction bases numbered 1, after V lost 1 base and J lost 7 bases.

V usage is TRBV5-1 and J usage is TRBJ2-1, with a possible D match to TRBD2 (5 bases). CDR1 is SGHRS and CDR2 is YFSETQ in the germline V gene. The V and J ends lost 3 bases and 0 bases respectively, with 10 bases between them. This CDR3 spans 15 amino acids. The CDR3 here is CASSSGGSSYNEQFF. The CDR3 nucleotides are TGCGCCAGCAGCTCCGGAGGAAGCTCCTACAATGAGCAGTTCTTC.

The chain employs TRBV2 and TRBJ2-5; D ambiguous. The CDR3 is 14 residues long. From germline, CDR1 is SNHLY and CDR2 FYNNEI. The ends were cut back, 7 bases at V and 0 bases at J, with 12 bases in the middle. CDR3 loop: CASKLAPHQETQYF. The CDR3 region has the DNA TGTGCCAGCAAGCTCGCGCCCCACCAAGAGACCCAGTACTTC.

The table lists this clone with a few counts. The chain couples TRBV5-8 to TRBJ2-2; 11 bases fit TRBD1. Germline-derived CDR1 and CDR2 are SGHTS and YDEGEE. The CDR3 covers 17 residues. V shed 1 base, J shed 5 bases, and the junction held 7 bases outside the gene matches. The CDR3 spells CASSLRTGGAGTGELFF. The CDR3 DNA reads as TGTGCCAGCAGCTTGCGGACAGGGGGCGCGGGTACCGGGGAGCTGTTTTTT.

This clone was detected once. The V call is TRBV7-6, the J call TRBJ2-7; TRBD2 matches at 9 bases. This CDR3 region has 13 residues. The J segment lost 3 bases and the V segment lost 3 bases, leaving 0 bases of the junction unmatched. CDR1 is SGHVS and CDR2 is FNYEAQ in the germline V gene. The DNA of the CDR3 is TGTGCCAGCAGCTTTAGCGGGGGCTACGAGCAGTACTTC. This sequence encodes CASSFSGGYEQYF.

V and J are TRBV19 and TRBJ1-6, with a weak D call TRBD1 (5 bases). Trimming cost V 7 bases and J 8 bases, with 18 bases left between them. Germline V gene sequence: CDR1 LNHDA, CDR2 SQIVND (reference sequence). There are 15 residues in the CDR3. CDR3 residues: CASTYRGRDYSPLHF. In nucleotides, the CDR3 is TGTGCCAGTACCTACCGGGGTAGGGACTATTCACCCCTCCACTTT.

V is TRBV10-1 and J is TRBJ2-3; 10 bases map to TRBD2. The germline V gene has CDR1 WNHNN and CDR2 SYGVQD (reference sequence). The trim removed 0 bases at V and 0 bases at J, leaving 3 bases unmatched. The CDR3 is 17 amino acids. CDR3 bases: TGCGCCAGCAGTGAGTCGACTAGCGGGTCTAGCACAGATACGCAGTATTTT. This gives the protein CASSESTSGSSTDTQYF.

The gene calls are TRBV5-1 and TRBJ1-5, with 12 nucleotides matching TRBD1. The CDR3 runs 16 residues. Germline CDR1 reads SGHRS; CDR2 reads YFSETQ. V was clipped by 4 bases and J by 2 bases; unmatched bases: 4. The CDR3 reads CASSPGTGGGNQPQHF. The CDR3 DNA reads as TGCGCCAGCAGCCCAGGGACAGGGGGCGGCAATCAGCCCCAGCATTTT.

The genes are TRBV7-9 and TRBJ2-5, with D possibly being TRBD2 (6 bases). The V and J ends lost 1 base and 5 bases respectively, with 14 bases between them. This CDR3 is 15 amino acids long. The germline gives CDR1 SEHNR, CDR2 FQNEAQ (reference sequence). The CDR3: CASSLVRGAWETQYF. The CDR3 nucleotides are TGTGCCAGCAGCTTAGTCCGCGGGGCCTGGGAGACCCAGTACTTC.

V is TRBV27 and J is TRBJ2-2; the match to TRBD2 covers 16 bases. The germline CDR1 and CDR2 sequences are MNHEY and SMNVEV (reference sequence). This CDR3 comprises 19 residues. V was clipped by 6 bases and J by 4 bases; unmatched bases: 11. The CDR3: CASRHITGLAGGPTGELFF. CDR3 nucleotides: TGTGCCAGCAGGCATATTACGGGACTAGCGGGAGGGCCCACCGGGGAGCTGTTTTTT.

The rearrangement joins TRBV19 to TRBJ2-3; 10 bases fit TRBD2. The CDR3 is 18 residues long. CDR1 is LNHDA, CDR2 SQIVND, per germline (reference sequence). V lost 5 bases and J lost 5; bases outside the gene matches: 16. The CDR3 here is CASSVLTSGIAGVDTQYF. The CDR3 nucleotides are TGTGCCAGTAGTGTTCTTACTAGCGGGATCGCCGGGGTAGATACGCAGTATTTT.

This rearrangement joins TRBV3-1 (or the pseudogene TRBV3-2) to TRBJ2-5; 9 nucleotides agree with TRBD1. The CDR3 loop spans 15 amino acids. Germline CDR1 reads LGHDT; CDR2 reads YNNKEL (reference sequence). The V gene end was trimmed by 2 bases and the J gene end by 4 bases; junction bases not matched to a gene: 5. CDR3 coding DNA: TGTGCCAGCAGCCAACCCCAGGACAGGGGAGAGACCCAGTACTTC. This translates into CASSQPQDRGETQYF.

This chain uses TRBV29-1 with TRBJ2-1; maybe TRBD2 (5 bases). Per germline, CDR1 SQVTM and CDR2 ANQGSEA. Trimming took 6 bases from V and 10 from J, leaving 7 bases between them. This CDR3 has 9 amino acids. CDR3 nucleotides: TGCAGCGTCCCGGGAGAGCAGTTCTTC. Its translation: CSVPGEQFF.

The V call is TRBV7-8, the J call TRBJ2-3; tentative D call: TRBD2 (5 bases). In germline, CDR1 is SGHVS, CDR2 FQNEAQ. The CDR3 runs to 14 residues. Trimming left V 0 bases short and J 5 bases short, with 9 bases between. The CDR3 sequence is CASSLASREDTQYF. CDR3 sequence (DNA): TGTGCCAGCAGCTTAGCGTCGAGGGAAGATACGCAGTATTTT.

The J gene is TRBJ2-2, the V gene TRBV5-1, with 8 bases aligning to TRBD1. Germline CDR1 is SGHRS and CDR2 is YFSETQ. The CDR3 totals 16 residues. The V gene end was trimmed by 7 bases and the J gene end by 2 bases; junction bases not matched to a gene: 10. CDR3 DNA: TGCGCCAGCCGGGACAGGAGTACCTCTAACACCGGGGAGCTGTTTTTT. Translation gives CASRDRSTSNTGELFF.